A selection of T cell receptor beta chains follows, all from one sample in a study of blood T cell repertoires in COVID-19. Measured with immunoSEQ multiplex PCR; TCRdb has only the in-frame clones, and not every one. The sample lists tens of thousands of clones; over 75% were seen once. Source material: peripheral blood. The receptors here all came from a human donor in a cohort sampled during active COVID-19. The conserved cysteine and the conserved F or W are not part of the CDR3 here.

ASSEGLGGQY | TRBV19
ASSPQTGVYEQY | TRBV18
ASSQVRSAYNEQF | TRBV4-1
ASSLGLAPTAGTQY | TRBV11-3
ASTNGDTQY | TRBV12-3/TRBV12-4
ASHGGLGTSGEPQGETQY | TRBV6-4
ASSGGASGNTIY | TRBV7-2
ATRSDRGGGTGELF | TRBV3-1/TRBV3-2
ASSQDRGRGYEQY | TRBV4-1
ASSPLLGATDTQY | TRBV18
ASSQVTADEQF | TRBV4-1
ASRDDRGVYNEQF | TRBV6-5
ASSHRDFRGEQF | TRBV3-1/TRBV3-2
ASSQDVGGYEQY | TRBV4-3